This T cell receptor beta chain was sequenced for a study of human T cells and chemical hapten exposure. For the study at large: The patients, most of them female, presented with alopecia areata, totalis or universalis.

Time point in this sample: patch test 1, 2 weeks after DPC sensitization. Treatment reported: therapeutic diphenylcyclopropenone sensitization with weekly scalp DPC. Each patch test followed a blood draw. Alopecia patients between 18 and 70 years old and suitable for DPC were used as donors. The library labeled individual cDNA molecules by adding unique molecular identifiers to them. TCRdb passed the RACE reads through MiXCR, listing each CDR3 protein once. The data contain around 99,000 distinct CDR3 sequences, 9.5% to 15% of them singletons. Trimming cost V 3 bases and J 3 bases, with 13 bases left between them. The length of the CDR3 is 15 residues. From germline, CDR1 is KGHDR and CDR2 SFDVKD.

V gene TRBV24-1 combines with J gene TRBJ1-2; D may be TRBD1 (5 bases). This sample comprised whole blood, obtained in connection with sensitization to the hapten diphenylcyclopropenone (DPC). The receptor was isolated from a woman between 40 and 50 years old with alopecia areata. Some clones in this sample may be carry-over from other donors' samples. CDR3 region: CATSDPRDLHYGYTF. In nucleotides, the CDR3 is TGTGCCACCAGTGATCCGCGGGACCTACACTATGGCTACACCTTC.